These 22 T cell receptor beta chains came from one sample sequenced in a study of shared T cell receptors in the human thymus. Produced via immunoSEQ multiplex PCR; TCRdb's table is partial and in-frame only. Among 500,000 to 850,000 clones listed, 87% were seen once. These data also formed part of another study, on human thymus T cells.

What was sequenced was thymocytes. The receptors here all came from a boy under three years old with a congenital heart defect.

This clone was found a few times. The chain has TRBV4-3 and TRBJ1-1; weak D call: TRBD1 (5 bases). Germline V CDR1 and CDR2: LGHNA, YSLEER. This CDR3 is 15 amino acids long. Trimming shortened V by 0 bases and J by 2 bases, and 10 bases separated the two germline ends. CDR3 nucleotide sequence: TGCGCCAGCAGCCAAGATCCCGGGGGAAACACTGAAGCTTTCTTT. This sequence encodes CASSQDPGGNTEAFF.

The rearrangement uses TRBV27 and TRBJ2-1; D unresolved. Trimming left V 6 bases short and J 0 bases short, with 15 bases between. Looked up from germline, CDR1 is MNHEY and CDR2 is SMNVEV (reference sequence). CDR3 length: 16 residues. The CDR3 DNA is TGTGCCAGCAGGATCGCGGAGAGGTACTCCTACAATGAGCAGTTCTTC. Translating it yields CASRIAERYSYNEQFF.

The CDR3 sequence: CASSISPIPPLARGRNQPQHF. The CDR3 coding sequence is TGTGCCAGTAGTATTTCTCCAATCCCCCCCCTAGCCAGGGGCCGCAATCAGCCCCAGCATTTT. This rearrangement joins TRBV19 to TRBJ1-5; D perhaps matches TRBD1 (6 bases). Trimming removed 3 bases at V and 2 bases at J, with 29 bases between. Germline V lookup: CDR1 LNHDA, CDR2 SQIVND (reference sequence). This CDR3 region has 21 residues.

V is TRBV7-6 and J is TRBJ2-1; a possible D gene is TRBD2 (6 bases). The V and J ends lost 3 bases and 3 bases respectively, with 24 bases between them. This CDR3 has 19 amino acids. CDR1 SGHVS and CDR2 FNYEAQ come from the germline V gene. For the CDR3, the DNA is TGTGCCAGCAGCTTCCGATACGACCGGGACTTAATAAGCTACAATGAGCAGTTCTTC. Protein product: CASSFRYDRDLISYNEQFF.

This chain uses TRBV28 with TRBJ1-1; the D gene is possibly TRBD1 (5 bases). The CDR3 spans 16 residues. Germline lookup yields CDR1 MDHEN and CDR2 SYDVKM. Trimming removed 5 bases at V and 0 bases at J, with 16 bases between. The CDR3 region is CASSQESAGMNTEAFF. CDR3 DNA: TGTGCCAGCAGTCAAGAATCGGCAGGGATGAACACTGAAGCTTTCTTT.

The chain links TRBV14 to TRBJ2-7; weak D call: TRBD2 (5 bases). Germline lookup yields CDR1 SGHDN and CDR2 FVKESK. Trimming left V 1 base short and J 5 bases short, with 18 bases between. The CDR3 totals 16 residues. For the CDR3, the DNA is TGTGCCAGCAGCCAAGGGGTAGAGGACTTAATCCACGAGCAGTACTTC. This translates into CASSQGVEDLIHEQYF.

The genes are TRBV6-1 and TRBJ1-5, with TRBD1 identical over 8 bases. Germline CDR1 is MNHNS and CDR2 is SASEGT. The V gene end was trimmed by 1 base and the J gene end by 6 bases; junction bases not matched to a gene: 2. The CDR3 totals 14 residues. CDR3 residues: CASSEGTGPQPQHF. DNA for the CDR3: TGTGCCAGCAGTGAAGGGACAGGGCCTCAGCCCCAGCATTTT.

The chain couples TRBV5-1 to TRBJ1-2; perhaps TRBD1 as D (5 bases). Looked up from germline, CDR1 is SGHRS and CDR2 is YFSETQ. The germline V and J ends were trimmed by 0 bases and 8 bases, with 20 bases remaining between them. CDR3 size: 16 residues. The CDR3 nucleotides are TGCGCCAGCAGCTTGGGAGGCCGGACACCTTCCTTAGGCTACACCTTC. It yields the protein CASSLGGRTPSLGYTF.

In this sample, this clone turned up a few times. The J gene is TRBJ1-1, the V gene TRBV14; 10 nucleotides line up with TRBD1. The V gene end was trimmed by 3 bases and the J gene end by 1 base; junction bases not matched to a gene: 8. CDR1 is SGHDN, CDR2 FVKESK, per germline. The CDR3 consists of 17 residues. Here the CDR3 DNA reads TGTGCCAGCAGCCAGGGACAGGGGAAGGTAGAGAACACTGAAGCTTTCTTT. Protein: CASSQGQGKVENTEAFF.

The rearrangement links TRBV7-9 to TRBJ2-3; 10 bases agree with TRBD1. The CDR3 is 15 residues long. V dropped 5 bases and J dropped 0; count of bases not matched to a gene: 2. Per the germline V gene, CDR1 is SEHNR and CDR2 is FQNEAQ (reference sequence). The CDR3 region is CASSRQGASTDTQYF. CDR3 in DNA: TGTGCCAGCAGCCGACAGGGGGCTAGCACAGATACGCAGTATTTT.

This clone appeared once. V usage is TRBV19 and J usage is TRBJ1-2; 12 bases align to TRBD1. The V segment lost 3 bases and the J segment 7 bases; nucleotides outside the gene matches: 3. Germline V lookup: CDR1 LNHDA, CDR2 SQIVND (reference sequence). This CDR3 has 14 amino acids. The CDR3 here is CASSIRDRGPGYTF. In DNA, the CDR3 is TGTGCCAGTAGTATTAGGGACAGGGGGCCTGGCTACACCTTC.

The chain employs TRBV6-5 and TRBJ2-3; TRBD2 might be the D (5 bases). With 6 bases removed from V and 2 bases from J, the gap between germline ends came to 15 bases. This CDR3 has 15 residues. From germline, CDR1 is MNHEY and CDR2 SVGAGI. DNA of the CDR3: TGTGCCAGCAGCGGGGTCTCCCGACCCACAGATACGCAGTATTTT. This translates into CASSGVSRPTDTQYF.

This clone came up once. V and J are TRBV28 and TRBJ1-2, with 7 bases lining up with TRBD1. CDR3 length: 13 residues. Germline CDR1 and CDR2: MDHEN and SYDVKM. V trimming: 7 bases; J trimming: 7 bases; junction bases outside the gene matches: 9. CDR3 sequence: CASNEDRVAGYTF. DNA for the CDR3: TGTGCCAGCAACGAAGACAGGGTGGCTGGCTACACCTTC.

The chain recombines TRBV2 with TRBJ2-1, with 8 bases matching TRBD1. This CDR3 is built from 11 residues. The V gene end was trimmed by 6 bases and the J gene end by 14 bases; junction bases not matched to a gene: 6. Germline CDR1 is SNHLY and CDR2 is FYNNEI. Here the CDR3 reads CASRDRACKFF. CDR3 DNA sequence: TGTGCCAGCAGGGACAGGGCCTGTAAGTTCTTC.

V is TRBV6-1 and J is TRBJ2-7; 10 positions agree with TRBD1. V gave up 1 base and J gave up 2 bases; unmatched junction bases: 29. The CDR3 consists of 24 residues. The V gene's germline CDR1 is MNHNS and CDR2 SASEGT. CDR3 region: CASSEDQLGPKDRGPAQRAYEQYF. CDR3 DNA sequence: TGTGCCAGCAGTGAAGATCAGCTCGGGCCTAAAGACAGGGGGCCCGCCCAACGCGCCTACGAGCAGTACTTC.

The rearrangement joins TRBV9 to TRBJ2-5; 12 nucleotides align to TRBD2. The V and J ends lost 3 bases and 3 bases, in that order; junction bases with no gene match: 0. Germline CDR1 SGDLS, CDR2 YYNGEE. There are 14 residues in the CDR3. The CDR3 DNA sequence: TGTGCCAGCAGCGGACTAGCGGGAGAAGAGACCCAGTACTTC. It codes for CASSGLAGEETQYF.

This clone is a singleton in its sample. This CDR3 is CASSRGIGRETQYF. The CDR3, as DNA: TGTGCCAGCAGCCGAGGCATAGGAAGGGAGACCCAGTACTTC. The chain has TRBV11-2 and TRBJ2-5; D not certain. The V and J ends lost 5 bases and 5 bases respectively, with 15 bases between them. Per the germline V gene, CDR1 is SGHAT and CDR2 is FQNNGV. The CDR3 sequence is 14 residues long.

The rearrangement links TRBV6-5 to TRBJ1-3, with D possibly matching TRBD1 (6 bases). The germline V gene has CDR1 MNHEY and CDR2 SVGAGI. Trimming removed 7 bases from V and 8 bases from J, with 21 bases in between. This CDR3 has 15 residues. The CDR3 sequence: CASTRGVRGRDTIYF. The DNA for the CDR3 is TGTGCCAGCACCCGGGGGGTCCGGGGGCGGGACACCATATATTTT.

The chain links TRBV2 to TRBJ2-1; 14 bases align to TRBD2. The CDR3 contains 17 residues. V trimming: 9 bases; J trimming: 8 bases; junction bases outside the gene matches: 15. Germline V gene sequence: CDR1 SNHLY, CDR2 FYNNEI. As DNA, the CDR3 is TGTGCCAGTACTCCTTCACCGGGACTAGCGGGGGTAGATGAGCAGTTCTTC. Protein sequence: CASTPSPGLAGVDEQFF.

Here the CDR3 reads CASSQEKGGAIYGYTF. CDR3 in DNA: TGCGCCAGCAGCCAAGAAAAAGGAGGGGCGATCTATGGCTACACCTTC. This chain links TRBV4-1 with TRBJ1-2, with a possible D match to TRBD1 (5 bases). The CDR3 has 16 amino acids. Trimming took off 0 bases at V and 4 bases at J, with 15 bases between the two ends. From germline, CDR1 is MGHRA and CDR2 YSYEKL.

This clone has just one count. This chain joins TRBV4-2 and TRBJ2-3, with 10 nucleotides matching TRBD2. The CDR3 loop spans 18 amino acids. CDR1 is LGHNA, CDR2 YNFKEQ, per germline. V lost 4 bases and J lost 3; bases outside the gene matches: 13. In DNA, the CDR3 is TGTGCCAGCAGCCCGCAACCCCTAGCGGGGGAGAGGACAGATACGCAGTATTTT. It encodes CASSPQPLAGERTDTQYF.

The rearrangement uses TRBV7-2 and TRBJ1-1; no firm D call. CDR1 is SGHTA, CDR2 FQGNSA, per germline. The CDR3 totals 15 residues. Trimming stripped 1 base from V and 1 base from J, with 10 bases between. CDR3 nucleotide sequence: TGTGCCAGCAGCTTAGAGTGGGCCGCGAACACTGAAGCTTTCTTT. Its translation: CASSLEWAANTEAFF.